This TCR beta chain comes out of a study of CD8+ T cells in alopecia areata. Looking at the study overall: Affected scalp percentage gauged treated patients' severity.

The CDR3 length is 15 residues. The V gene's germline CDR1 is SGDLS and CDR2 YYNGEE. V was shortened by 0 bases and J by 6 bases, with 12 bases between the two germline ends. RNA was extracted and reverse transcribed into cDNA as the sequencing template. The table came from immunoSEQ multiplex PCR; TCRdb's copy has only in-frame clones and leaves some out. The table has around 290,000 clones, 58% seen once. As for treatment: oral pan-JAK inhibitor, 5-10 mg twice daily. Samples from alopecia areata patients were lesional scalp punch biopsies and peripheral blood. About this clone: The antigen remains unidentified.

Notes on the study in general: Significant decreases in scalp clonality and expanded CD8+ clones followed tofacitinib treatment. It was less clear whether patients shared TCRs than it was in mice, possibly because of HLA.

The clonotype was recovered from a human donor with alopecia areata. The rearrangement links TRBV9 to TRBJ2-2, with D unclear. This specimen consisted of CD4+ T cells sorted from blood, obtained at week 24, from a patient treated with tofacitinib. The CDR3 DNA reads as TGTGCCAGCAGCGTAGTTCCCAGCTCCCCCGGGGAGCTGTTTTTT. It specifies CASSVVPSSPGELFF.